This TCR beta chain was identified in a study of shared clonotypes between healthy human individuals. Measured with immunoSEQ multiplex PCR; TCRdb has only the in-frame clones, and not every one. The table records approximately 2.3 million clones, more than 85% of them present only once. This CDR3 comprises 14 residues. Looked up from germline, CDR1 is ENHRY and CDR2 is SYGVKD. V was trimmed by 2 bases and J by 6 bases, leaving 14 bases between them. The sequenced sample was naive CD4+ T cells from PBMCs. Subset here: CD45RA+ positively selected. The sequence came from a man between 18 and 35 years old in good health. Some clones in this sample may be carry-over from other donors' samples. The rearrangement uses TRBV10-3 and TRBJ2-7; D may be TRBD1 (6 bases). CDR3 sequence reads: CAISERAGVGEQYF. The CDR3 DNA reads as TGTGCCATCAGTGAGAGGGCAGGGGTGGGCGAGCAGTACTTC.